This note documents a single T cell receptor beta chain sequence. These data originate in a study of T cell changes during pregnancy in multiple sclerosis. The V gene lost 3 bases and the J gene lost 3 bases, with 12 bases spanning the gap. Germline CDR1 is SNHLY and CDR2 is FYNNEI. The CDR3 sequence is 15 residues long. The protocol was immunoSEQ multiplex PCR, while the TCRdb copy is restricted to in-frame clones and leaves out a portion. Of about 74,000 clones in the sample, less than 90% were seen once. Sequencing was performed on peripheral blood, taken before pregnancy. This rearrangement joins TRBV2 to TRBJ1-5; a possible D gene is TRBD1 (5 bases). The clonotype comes from a female donor with multiple sclerosis, enrolled in a pregnancy study. The CDR3 loop is CASSEDGRVNQPQHF. The CDR3, as DNA: TGTGCCAGCAGTGAGGACGGCAGGGTCAATCAGCCCCAGCATTTT.